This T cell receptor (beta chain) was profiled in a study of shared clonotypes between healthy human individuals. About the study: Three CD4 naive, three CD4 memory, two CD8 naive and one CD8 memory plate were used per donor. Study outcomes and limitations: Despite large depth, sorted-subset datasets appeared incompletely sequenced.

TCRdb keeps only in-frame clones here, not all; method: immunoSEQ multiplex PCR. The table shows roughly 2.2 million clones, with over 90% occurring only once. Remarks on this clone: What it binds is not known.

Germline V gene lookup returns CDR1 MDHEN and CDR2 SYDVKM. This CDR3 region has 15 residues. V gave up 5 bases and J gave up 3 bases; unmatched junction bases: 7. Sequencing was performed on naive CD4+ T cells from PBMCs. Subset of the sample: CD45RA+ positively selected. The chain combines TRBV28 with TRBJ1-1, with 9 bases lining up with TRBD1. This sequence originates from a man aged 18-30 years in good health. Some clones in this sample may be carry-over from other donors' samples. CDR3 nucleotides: TGTGCCAGCAGTATACCGGACAGGGGTGACACTGAAGCTTTCTTT. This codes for CASSIPDRGDTEAFF.